A selection of T cell receptor beta chains follows, all from one sample in a study of blood T cell repertoires in COVID-19. TCRdb's copy holds only in-frame clones and misses some; the assay was immunoSEQ multiplex PCR. The data contain roughly 80,000 clones, 82% of them singletons. The sample comprised peripheral blood. All receptors come from a human donor in a cohort sampled during active COVID-19. Both conserved end residues are trimmed from each CDR3. The order of the fields is J gene, D gene, clone size, V gene, CDR3 protein. D genes are given only for firm matches. Some rows have no size entry. The others give once, few or many, or a class for an expanded clone.

TRBJ1-5 | TRBD1 | . | TRBV4-1 | ASSQEGQITNQPQH
TRBJ2-2 | TRBD2 | . | TRBV11-3 | ASSSGRGSAGELF
TRBJ1-1 | TRBD1 | . | TRBV19 | ASSIPTGSHTEAF
TRBJ1-2 | . | . | TRBV19 | ASSSGQILYGYT
TRBJ2-5 | . | . | TRBV6-5 | ASMYRGTQY
TRBJ1-4 | TRBD1 | . | TRBV5-1 | ASSSTGGGEKLF
TRBJ1-1 | TRBD1 | . | TRBV7-9 | ASSSWDRKNTEAF
TRBJ2-7 | . | . | TRBV5-1 | ASSSTGERYEQY
TRBJ2-5 | . | . | TRBV6-6 | AALPPEGETQY
TRBJ1-5 | . | . | TRBV24-1 | ATSDPVLGAGPQH
TRBJ1-2 | TRBD1 | . | TRBV9 | ASSPQGQTNYGYT
TRBJ2-3 | . | . | TRBV5-6 | ASSFNSGFTDTQY
TRBJ2-7 | TRBD1 | . | TRBV3-1/TRBV3-2 | ASSAHRDRVYEQY
TRBJ1-4 | . | . | TRBV12-5 | ASGPGGSNEKLF
TRBJ2-7 | . | few | TRBV4-2 | ASSQVIAKSSYEQY
TRBJ1-2 | . | . | TRBV5-1 | ASSLRSPPADYGYT
TRBJ2-3 | TRBD2 | . | TRBV4-2 | ASSQEPSGGAGTDTQY
TRBJ1-4 | . | . | TRBV7-9 | ASSLWQGSVEKLF
TRBJ2-1 | TRBD1 | . | TRBV5-1 | ASSLAPGQGRFNEQF
TRBJ2-3 | TRBD1 | . | TRBV5-1 | ASSTGERDTQY
TRBJ1-2 | . | . | TRBV24-1 | ATSDLYSGYT
TRBJ1-1 | TRBD1 | few | TRBV27 | ASRGQGQNTEAF
TRBJ2-5 | TRBD1 | . | TRBV27 | ASSPGPGGEETQY
TRBJ1-2 | . | . | TRBV5-1 | ASSPVRQGVGYT
TRBJ1-3 | . | . | TRBV28 | ASSPGGARNTIY
TRBJ1-5 | . | . | TRBV12-3/TRBV12-4 | ASSSQSQPQH
TRBJ1-2 | . | once | TRBV20-1 | SARDSYGYT
TRBJ2-1 | . | . | TRBV7-2 | ASSSNFGNEQF
TRBJ2-2 | . | . | TRBV27 | ASSLYLRNTGELF
TRBJ2-3 | . | . | TRBV19 | ASSIGRAHSTDTQY
TRBJ1-1 | . | . | TRBV27 | ASSLRPNTEAF
TRBJ1-5 | TRBD1 | . | TRBV18 | ASSPGTVNQPQH
TRBJ2-2 | . | once | TRBV28 | ASSAYGTGELF
TRBJ2-5 | TRBD1 | . | TRBV11-1 | ASSNRQGHQETQY
TRBJ2-2 | TRBD2 | once | TRBV3-1/TRBV3-2 | ASRQRGGPGELF
TRBJ2-7 | . | . | TRBV19 | ASSTYRDTSRGISYEQY